This TCR beta chain was found in a study of blood T cells in healthy people across ages. Study-wide points: Per million T cells, TCR beta diversity dropped about linearly as age rose. Relative to aged donors, long-lived donors carried more naive CD4+ cells and displayed higher diversity.

The draw of peripheral blood yielded roughly 10 milliliters from each donor. Between the trimmed V and J ends, which lost 6 bases and 8 bases, there was a span of 11 bases. The CDR3 is 12 amino acids. CDR1 is SGHAT, CDR2 FQNNGV, per germline. As for this clonotype: Antigen specificity is unknown.

It was with a sample-barcoded 5' primer and a J-beta primer mix that a second PCR of roughly 7 to 12 cycles was run. TCRdb itself ran the 5' RACE reads through MiXCR, one entry per CDR3 protein. Counted here are over a million distinct CDR3 sequences, around 43% occurring once; the ten biggest clones make up 18%. This sequence originates from a woman aged 55 to 70 in good health. The chain joins TRBV11-2 to TRBJ2-1; D unresolved. The sequenced material came from blood. The CDR3 DNA reads TGTGCCAGCAGTTATGAGAGCGATGAGCAGTTCTTC. Translated, it gives CASSYESDEQFF.